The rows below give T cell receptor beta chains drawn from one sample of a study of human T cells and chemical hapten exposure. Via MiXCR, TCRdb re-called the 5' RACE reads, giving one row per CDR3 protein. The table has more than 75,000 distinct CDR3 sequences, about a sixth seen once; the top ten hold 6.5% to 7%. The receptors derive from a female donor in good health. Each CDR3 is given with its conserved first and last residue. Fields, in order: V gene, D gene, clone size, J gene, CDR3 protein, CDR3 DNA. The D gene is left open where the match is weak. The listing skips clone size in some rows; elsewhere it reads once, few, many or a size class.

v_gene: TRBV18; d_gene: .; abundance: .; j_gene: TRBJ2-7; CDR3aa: CASSPGLGPGDEQYF; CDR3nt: TGTGCCAGCTCACCGGGGTTGGGGCCAGGGGACGAGCAGTACTTC
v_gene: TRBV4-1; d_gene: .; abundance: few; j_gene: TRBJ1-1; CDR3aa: CASSHPYSEAFF; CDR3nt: TGCGCCAGCAGCCACCCCTATAGTGAAGCTTTCTTT
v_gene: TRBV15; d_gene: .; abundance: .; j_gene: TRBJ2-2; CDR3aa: CATSRDQATGELFF; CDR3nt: TGTGCCACCAGCAGAGATCAAGCTACCGGGGAGCTGTTTTTT
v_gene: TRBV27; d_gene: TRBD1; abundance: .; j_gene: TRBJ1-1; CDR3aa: CASSLKMYGTGGEAFF; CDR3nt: TGTGCCAGCAGTTTAAAGATGTATGGGACAGGGGGCGAAGCTTTCTTT
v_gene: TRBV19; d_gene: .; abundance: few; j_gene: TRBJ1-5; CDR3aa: CASSGSWQGYSNQPQHF; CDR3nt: TGTGCCAGTAGTGGTTCGTGGCAGGGCTATAGCAATCAGCCCCAGCATTTT
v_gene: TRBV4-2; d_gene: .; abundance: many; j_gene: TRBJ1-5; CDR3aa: CASSQERAVNQPQHF; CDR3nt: TGTGCCAGCAGCCAAGAACGGGCAGTCAATCAGCCCCAGCATTTT
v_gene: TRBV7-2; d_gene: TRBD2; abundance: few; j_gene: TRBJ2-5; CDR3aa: CASSVRVLAGGQQETQYF; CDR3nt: TGTGCCAGCAGCGTGAGGGTCCTAGCGGGGGGGCAGCAAGAGACCCAGTACTTC
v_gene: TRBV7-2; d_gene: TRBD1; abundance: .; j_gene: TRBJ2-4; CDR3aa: CASTKGQSKNIQYF; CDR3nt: TGTGCCAGCACCAAGGGACAGTCCAAAAACATTCAGTACTTC
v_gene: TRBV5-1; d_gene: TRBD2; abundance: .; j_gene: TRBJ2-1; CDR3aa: CASSFLPLLAGETNEQFF; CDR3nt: TGCGCCAGCAGCTTCCTTCCACTACTAGCGGGAGAAACGAATGAGCAGTTCTTC
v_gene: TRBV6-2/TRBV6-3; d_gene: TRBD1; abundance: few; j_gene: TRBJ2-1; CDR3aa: CASSILRTGGWNEQFF; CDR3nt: TGTGCCAGCAGCATTCTTAGGACAGGGGGTTGGAATGAGCAGTTCTTC
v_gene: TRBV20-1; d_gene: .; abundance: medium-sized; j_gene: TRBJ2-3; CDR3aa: CSAQGPDTQYF; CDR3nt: TGCAGTGCTCAGGGACCAGATACGCAGTATTTT
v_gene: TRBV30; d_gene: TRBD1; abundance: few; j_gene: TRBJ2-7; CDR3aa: CAWSVRWGQGNGEQYF; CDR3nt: TGTGCCTGGAGTGTACGTTGGGGACAGGGGAATGGCGAGCAGTACTTC
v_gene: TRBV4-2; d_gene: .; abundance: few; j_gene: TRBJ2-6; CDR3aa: CASSRGEGSGANVLTF; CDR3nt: TGTGCCAGCAGCAGGGGGGAAGGCTCTGGGGCCAACGTCCTGACTTTC
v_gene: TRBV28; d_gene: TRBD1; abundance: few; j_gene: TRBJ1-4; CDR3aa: CASSSPGGTEKLFF; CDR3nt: TGTGCCAGCAGTTCGCCAGGGGGTACTGAAAAACTGTTTTTT
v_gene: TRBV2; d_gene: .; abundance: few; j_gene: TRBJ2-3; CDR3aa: CASSAGSDSTDTQYF; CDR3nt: TGTGCCAGCAGTGCCGGGTCGGACAGCACAGATACGCAGTATTTT
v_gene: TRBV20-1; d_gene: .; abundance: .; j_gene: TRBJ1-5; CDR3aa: CSARNRVDQPQHF; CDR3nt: TGCAGTGCTAGAAACAGGGTCGATCAGCCCCAGCATTTT
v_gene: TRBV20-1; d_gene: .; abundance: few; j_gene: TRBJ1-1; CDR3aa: CSARLDFNTEAFF; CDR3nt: TGCAGTGCTAGATTAGACTTCAACACTGAAGCTTTCTTT
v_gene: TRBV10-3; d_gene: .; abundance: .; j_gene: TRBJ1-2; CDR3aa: CAISEAGQGVARVNYGYTF; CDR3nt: TGTGCCATCAGTGAGGCGGGACAAGGTGTCGCCCGAGTTAACTATGGCTACACCTTC
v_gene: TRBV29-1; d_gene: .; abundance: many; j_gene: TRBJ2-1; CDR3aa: CSAKNRDVYNEQFF; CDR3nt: TGCAGCGCCAAGAACCGGGACGTCTACAATGAGCAGTTCTTC
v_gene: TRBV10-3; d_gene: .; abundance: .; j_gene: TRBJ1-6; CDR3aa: CATTQGNYNSPLHF; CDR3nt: TGTGCCACCACCCAGGGAAACTATAATTCACCCCTCCACTTT
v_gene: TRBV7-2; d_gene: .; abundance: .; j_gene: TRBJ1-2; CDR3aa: CASSLGQGNFYGYTF; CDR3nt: TGTGCCAGCAGCTTAGGGCAGGGGAATTTCTATGGCTACACCTTC
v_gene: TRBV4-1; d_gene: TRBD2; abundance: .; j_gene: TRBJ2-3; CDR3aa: CASSQDSGGTQYF; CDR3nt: TGCGCCAGCAGCCAAGATTCGGGAGGGACGCAGTATTTT